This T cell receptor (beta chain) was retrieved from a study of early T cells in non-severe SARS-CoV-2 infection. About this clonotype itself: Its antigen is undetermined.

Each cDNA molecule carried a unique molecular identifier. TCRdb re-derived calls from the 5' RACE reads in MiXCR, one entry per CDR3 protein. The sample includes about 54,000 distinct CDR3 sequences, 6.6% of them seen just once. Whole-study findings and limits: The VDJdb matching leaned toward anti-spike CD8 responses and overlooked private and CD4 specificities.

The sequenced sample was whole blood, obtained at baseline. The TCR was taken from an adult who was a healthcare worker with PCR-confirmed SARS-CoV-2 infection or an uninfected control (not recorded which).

CDR3: CASSQDFQPDDTQYF. In DNA, the CDR3 is TGCGCCAGCAGCCAAGATTTTCAGCCGGACGATACGCAGTATTTT. The chain couples TRBV4-3 to TRBJ2-3; D is uncertain. The length of the CDR3 is 15 residues. The ends were cut back, 0 bases at V and 6 bases at J, with 13 bases in the middle. From germline, CDR1 is LGHNA and CDR2 YSLEER.